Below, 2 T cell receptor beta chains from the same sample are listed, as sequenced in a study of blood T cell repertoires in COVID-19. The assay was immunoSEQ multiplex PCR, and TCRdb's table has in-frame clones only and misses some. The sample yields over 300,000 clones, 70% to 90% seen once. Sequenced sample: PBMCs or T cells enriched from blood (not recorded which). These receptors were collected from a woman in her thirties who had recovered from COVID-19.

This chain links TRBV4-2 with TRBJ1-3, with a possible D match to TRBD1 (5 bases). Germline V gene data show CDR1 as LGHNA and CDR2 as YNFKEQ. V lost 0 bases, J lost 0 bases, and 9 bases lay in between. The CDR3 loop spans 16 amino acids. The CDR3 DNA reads TGTGCCAGCAGCCAAGACAGGGCAATCTCTGGAAACACCATATATTTT. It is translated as CASSQDRAISGNTIYF.

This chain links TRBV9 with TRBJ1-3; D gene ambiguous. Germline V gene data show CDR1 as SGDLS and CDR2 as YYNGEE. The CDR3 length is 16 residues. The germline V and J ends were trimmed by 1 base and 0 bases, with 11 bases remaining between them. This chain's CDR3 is CASSVSGQSSGNTIYF. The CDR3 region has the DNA TGTGCCAGCAGCGTAAGCGGGCAGAGCTCTGGAAACACCATATATTTT.